What follows describes a single TCR beta chain. The record originates from a study of blood T cell repertoires in COVID-19. As for the study in general: Samples taken during acute and convalescent COVID-19 were collected in the United States, Italy and Spain. The cDNA or gDNA used as material had been derived from T cells, B-cell-depleted T cells, or PBMCs.

Original processing notes: Amplification with reference gene primers provided the estimates of nucleated cell counts. TCRdb keeps only in-frame clones here, not all; method: immunoSEQ multiplex PCR. The V and J calls and clone size are taken from that table; D and trimming were inferred from the DNA. The data contain roughly 120,000 clones, over 75% of them singletons. Germline V gene lookup returns CDR1 LGHDT and CDR2 YNNKEL (reference sequence). Trimming pared 3 bases from V and 8 bases from J, leaving 13 bases between. This CDR3 comprises 14 residues. The V call is TRBV3-1 (or the pseudogene TRBV3-2), the J call TRBJ1-4; D may be TRBD1 (6 bases). This TCR was sampled from a woman in her sixties or seventies who had recovered from COVID-19. The material sequenced was peripheral blood. Here the CDR3 DNA reads TGTGCCAGCAGCCACCCACAGGGCTGGGAAAAACTGTTTTTT. Residues: CASSHPQGWEKLFF.